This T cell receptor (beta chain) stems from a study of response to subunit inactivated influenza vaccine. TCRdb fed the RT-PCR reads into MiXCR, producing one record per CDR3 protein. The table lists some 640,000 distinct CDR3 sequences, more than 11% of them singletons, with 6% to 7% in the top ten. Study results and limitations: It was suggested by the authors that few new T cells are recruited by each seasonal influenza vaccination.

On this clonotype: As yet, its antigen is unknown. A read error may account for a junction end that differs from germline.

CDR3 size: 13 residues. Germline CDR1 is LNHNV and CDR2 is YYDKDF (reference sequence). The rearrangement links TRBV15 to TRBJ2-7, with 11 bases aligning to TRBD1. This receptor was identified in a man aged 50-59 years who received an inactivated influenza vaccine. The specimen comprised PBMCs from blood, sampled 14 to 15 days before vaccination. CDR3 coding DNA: TGTGCCACTGGGACAGGGGGACACTACGCGCAGTACTTC. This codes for CATGTGGHYAQYF. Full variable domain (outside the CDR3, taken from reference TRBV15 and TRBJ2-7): DAMVIQNPRYQVTQFGKPVTLSCSQTLNHNVMYWYQQKSSQAPKLLFHYYDKDFNNEADTPDNFQSRRPNTSFCFLDIRSPGLGDTAMYLCATGTGGHYAQYFGPGTRLTVT.